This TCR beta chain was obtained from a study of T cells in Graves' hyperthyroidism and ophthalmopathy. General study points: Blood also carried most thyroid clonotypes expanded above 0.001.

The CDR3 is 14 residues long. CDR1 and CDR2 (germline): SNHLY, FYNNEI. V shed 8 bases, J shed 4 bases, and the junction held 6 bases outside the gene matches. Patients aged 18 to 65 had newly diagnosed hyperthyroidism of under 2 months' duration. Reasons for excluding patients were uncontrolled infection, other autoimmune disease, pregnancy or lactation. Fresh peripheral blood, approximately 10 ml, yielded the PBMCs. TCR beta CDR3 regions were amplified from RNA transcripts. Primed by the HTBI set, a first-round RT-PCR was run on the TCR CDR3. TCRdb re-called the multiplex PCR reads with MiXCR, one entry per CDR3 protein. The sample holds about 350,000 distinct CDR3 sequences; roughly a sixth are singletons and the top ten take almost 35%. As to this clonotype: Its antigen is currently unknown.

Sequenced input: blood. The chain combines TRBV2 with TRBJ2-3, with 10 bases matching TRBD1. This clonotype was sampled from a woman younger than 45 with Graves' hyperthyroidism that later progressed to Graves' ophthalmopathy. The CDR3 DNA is TGTGCCAGCGGACAGGGGGGGACTTCAGATACGCAGTATTTT. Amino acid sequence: CASGQGGTSDTQYF.